This TCR beta chain was recorded in a study of blood T cell repertoires in COVID-19. Overall study: COVID-19 samples from acute and convalescent phases originated in the United States, Italy and Spain. T cells, B-cell-depleted T cells, or PBMCs supplied cDNA or gDNA.

The CDR3 runs 13 residues. Germline V lookup: CDR1 LNHNV, CDR2 YYDKDF (reference sequence). V shed 3 bases and J 6 bases; nucleotides not matched to a gene: 3. Original methodology: Reference gene primers were amplified, and this amplification served to estimate nucleated cell counts. Clones were read by immunoSEQ multiplex PCR, and TCRdb kept only the in-frame ones, dropping some. Clone size and the V and J calls come from that table; the DNA yielded D and trimming. Of over 50,000 clones listed, 86% are singletons. Sequenced input: peripheral blood. The receptor's source is a man older than 75 with acute or convalescent COVID-19. The chain uses TRBV15 and TRBJ2-7, with TRBD1 matching over 9 bases. CDR3: CATSRDRGGEQYF. DNA for the CDR3: TGTGCCACCAGCAGGGACAGGGGTGGCGAGCAGTACTTC.